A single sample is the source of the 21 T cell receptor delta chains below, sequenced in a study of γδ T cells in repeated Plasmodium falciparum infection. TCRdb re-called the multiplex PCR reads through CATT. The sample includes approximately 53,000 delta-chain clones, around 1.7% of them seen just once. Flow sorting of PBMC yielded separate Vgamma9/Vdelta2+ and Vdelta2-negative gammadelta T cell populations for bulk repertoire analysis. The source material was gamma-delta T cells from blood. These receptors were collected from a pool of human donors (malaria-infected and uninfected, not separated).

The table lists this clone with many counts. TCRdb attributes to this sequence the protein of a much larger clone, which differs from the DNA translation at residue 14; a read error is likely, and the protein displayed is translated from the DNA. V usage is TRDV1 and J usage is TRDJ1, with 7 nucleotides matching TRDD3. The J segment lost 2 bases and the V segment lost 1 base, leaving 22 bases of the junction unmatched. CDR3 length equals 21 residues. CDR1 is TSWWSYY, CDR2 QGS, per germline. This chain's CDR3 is CALGEQAFNWLLGGTTDKLIF. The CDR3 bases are TGTGCTCTTGGGGAACAGGCTTTCAATTGGCTGCTGGGGGGTACAACCGATAAACTCATCTTT.

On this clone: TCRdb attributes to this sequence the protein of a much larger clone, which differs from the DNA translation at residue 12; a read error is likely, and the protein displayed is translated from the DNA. Here the CDR3 DNA reads TGTGCAATGAGAGAGCCCAAACTCGATAAACTCACCTTT. Protein: CAMREPKLDKLTF. V gene assignment gives TRAV14/DV4, but the J gene was left uncalled. Germline CDR1 and CDR2: TSDPSYG and QGSYDQQN (reference sequence). The CDR3 runs 13 residues.

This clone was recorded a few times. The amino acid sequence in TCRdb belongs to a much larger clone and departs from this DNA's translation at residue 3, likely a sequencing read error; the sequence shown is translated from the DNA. CDR3 coding DNA: TGTGCTATTTTTTCCTCCCGGGATAAACTCATCTTT. This codes for CAIFSSRDKLIF. The rearrangement uses TRDV1 and TRDJ1; D is perhaps TRDD2 (5 bases). Trimming removed 11 bases at V and 5 bases at J, with 15 bases between. Germline V gene sequence: CDR1 TSWWSYY, CDR2 QGS. This CDR3 comprises 12 residues.

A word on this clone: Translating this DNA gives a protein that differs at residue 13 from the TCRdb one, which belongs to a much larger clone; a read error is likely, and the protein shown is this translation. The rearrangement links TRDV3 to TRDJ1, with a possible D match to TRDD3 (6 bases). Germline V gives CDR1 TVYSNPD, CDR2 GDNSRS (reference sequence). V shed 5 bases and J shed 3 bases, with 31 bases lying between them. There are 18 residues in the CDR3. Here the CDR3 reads CARRLQIWGWPYPDKLIF. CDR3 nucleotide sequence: TGTGCCCGCAGGCTACAGATCTGGGGATGGCCCTACCCCGATAAACTCATCTTT.

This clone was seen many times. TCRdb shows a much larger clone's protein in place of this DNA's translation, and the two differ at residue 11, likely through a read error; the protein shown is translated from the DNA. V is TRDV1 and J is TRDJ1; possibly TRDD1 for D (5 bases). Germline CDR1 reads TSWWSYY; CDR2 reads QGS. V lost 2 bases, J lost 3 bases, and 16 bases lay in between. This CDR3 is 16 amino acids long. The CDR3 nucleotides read TGTGCTCTTGGGGAAGAAGAAATCTCTATTGCCGATAAACTCATCTTT. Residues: CALGEEEISIADKLIF.

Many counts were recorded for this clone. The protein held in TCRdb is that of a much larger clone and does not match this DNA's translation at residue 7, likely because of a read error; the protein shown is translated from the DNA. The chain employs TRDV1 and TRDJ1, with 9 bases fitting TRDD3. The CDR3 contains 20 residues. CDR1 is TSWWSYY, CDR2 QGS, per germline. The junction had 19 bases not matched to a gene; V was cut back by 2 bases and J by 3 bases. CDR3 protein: CALGEGGFRLGDHIPDKLIF. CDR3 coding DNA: TGTGCTCTTGGGGAAGGTGGATTTCGGCTGGGGGATCACATCCCCGATAAACTCATCTTT.

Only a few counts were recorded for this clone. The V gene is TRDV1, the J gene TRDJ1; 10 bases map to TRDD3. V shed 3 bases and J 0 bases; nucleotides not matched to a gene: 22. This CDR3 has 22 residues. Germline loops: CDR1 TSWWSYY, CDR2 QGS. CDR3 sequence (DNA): TGTGCTCTTGGGGACCTTCCGTCCTACCTCCCTTACTGGGGGATGTACACCGATAAACTCATCTTT. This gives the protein CALGDLPSYLPYWGMYTDKLIF.

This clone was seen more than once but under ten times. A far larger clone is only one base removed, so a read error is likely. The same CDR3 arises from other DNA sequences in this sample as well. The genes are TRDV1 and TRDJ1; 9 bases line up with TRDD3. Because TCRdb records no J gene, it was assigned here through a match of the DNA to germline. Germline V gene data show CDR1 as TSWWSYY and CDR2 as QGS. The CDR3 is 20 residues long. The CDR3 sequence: CALGTRVPIPLGDPPDKLIF. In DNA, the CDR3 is TGCGCTCTTGGGACCAGGGTTCCTATTCCTCTGGGGGATCCCCCCGATAAACTCATCTTT.

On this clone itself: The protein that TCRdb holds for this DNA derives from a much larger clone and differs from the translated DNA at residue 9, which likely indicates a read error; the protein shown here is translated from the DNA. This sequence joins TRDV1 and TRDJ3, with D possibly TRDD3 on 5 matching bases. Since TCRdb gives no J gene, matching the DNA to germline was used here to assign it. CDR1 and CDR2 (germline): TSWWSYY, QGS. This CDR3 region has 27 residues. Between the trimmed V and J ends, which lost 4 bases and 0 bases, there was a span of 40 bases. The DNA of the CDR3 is TGTGCTCTTGGGGTCCTCACTACCTGCCGTGCGTGGCGGATAGACGGAATAACCTCCTGGGACACCCGACAGATGTTTTTC. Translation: CALGVLTTCRAWRIDGITSWDTRQMFF.

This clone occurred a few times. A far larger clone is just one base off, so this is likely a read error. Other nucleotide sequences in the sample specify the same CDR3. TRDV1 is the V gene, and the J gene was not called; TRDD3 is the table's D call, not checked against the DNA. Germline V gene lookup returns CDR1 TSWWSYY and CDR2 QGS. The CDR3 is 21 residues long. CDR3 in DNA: TGTGCCCTTGGGGAACGTTTCCTACCTCACGACTTGGGTGATACCTCGGATAAACTTATCTTC. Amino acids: CALGERFLPHDLGDTSDKLIF.

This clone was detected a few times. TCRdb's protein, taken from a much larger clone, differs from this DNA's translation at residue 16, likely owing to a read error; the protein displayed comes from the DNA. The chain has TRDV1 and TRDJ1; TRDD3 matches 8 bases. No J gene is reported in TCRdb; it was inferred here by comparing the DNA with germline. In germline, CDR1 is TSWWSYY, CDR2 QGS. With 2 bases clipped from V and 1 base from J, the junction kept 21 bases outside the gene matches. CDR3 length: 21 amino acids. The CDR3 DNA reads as TGTGCTCTTGGGGAAGGATCTAGATTTCCCTATTTACTGGGGGCCACCGATAAACTCATCTTT. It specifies CALGEGSRFPYLLGATDKLIF.

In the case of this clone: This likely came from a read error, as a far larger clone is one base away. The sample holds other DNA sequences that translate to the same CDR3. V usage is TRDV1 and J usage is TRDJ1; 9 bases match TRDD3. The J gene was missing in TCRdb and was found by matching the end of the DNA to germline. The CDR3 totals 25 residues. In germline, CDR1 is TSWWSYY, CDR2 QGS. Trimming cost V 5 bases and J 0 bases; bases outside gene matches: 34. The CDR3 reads CALGHPFPFFPPHLVGDKYTDKLIF. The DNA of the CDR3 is TGTGCTCTTGGGCATCCTTTTCCCTTTTTTCCTCCCCACTTGGTGGGGGATAAATACACCGATAAACTCATCTTT.

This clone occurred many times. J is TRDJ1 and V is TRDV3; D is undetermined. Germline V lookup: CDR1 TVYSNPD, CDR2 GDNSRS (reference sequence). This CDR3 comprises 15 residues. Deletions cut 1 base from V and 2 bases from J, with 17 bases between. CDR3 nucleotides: TGTGCCTTTAAAAAACGGGTGACTAAAACCGATAAACTCATCTTT. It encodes CAFKKRVTKTDKLIF.

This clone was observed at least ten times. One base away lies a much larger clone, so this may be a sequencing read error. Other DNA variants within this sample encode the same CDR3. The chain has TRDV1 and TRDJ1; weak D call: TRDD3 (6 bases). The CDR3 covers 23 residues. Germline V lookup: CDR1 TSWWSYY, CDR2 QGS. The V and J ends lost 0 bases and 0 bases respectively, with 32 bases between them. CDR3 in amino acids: CALGELYSHPYRGSLPYTDKLIF. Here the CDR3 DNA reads TGTGCTCTTGGGGAACTCTACTCCCATCCCTACCGGGGATCCTTACCGTACACCGATAAACTCATCTTT.

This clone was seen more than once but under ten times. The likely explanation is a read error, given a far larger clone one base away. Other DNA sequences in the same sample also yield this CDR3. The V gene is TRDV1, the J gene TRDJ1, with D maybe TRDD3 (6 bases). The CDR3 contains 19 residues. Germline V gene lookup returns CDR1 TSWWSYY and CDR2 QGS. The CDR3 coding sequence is TGTGCTCTCGGGGGAAGACTTAAAAAGTCCCTCCGGTACACCGATAAACTCATCTTT. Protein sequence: CALGGRLKKSLRYTDKLIF.

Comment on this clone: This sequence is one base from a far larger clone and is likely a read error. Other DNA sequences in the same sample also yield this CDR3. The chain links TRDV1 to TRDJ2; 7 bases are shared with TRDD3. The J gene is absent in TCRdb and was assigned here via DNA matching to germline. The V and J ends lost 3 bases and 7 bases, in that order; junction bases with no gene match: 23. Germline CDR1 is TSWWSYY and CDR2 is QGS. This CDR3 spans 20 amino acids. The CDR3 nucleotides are TGTGCTCTTGGGGAGGTCACCATGACTGGGGATCCCGGTGGTGGAGCACAACTCTTCTTT. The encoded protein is CALGEVTMTGDPGGGAQLFF.

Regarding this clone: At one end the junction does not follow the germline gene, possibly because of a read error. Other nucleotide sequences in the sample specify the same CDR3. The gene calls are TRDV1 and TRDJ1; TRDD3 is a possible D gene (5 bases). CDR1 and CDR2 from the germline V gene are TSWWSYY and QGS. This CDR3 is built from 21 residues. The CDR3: CALGEATFRGVWRGQSDKLIF. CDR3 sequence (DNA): TGTGCCCTTGGGGAAGCTACGTTTAGAGGGGTTTGGAGGGGCCAAAGCGATAAGCTCATCTTT.

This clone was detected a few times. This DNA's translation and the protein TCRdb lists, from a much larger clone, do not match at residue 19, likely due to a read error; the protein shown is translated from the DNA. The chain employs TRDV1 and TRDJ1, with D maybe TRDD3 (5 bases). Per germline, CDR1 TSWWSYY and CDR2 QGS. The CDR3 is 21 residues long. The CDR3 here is CALGELRFLWGIQQYTDKPIF. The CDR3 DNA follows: TGTGCTCTTGGGGAACTCCGTTTCTTGTGGGGCATACAACAGTACACCGATAAACCCATCTTT.

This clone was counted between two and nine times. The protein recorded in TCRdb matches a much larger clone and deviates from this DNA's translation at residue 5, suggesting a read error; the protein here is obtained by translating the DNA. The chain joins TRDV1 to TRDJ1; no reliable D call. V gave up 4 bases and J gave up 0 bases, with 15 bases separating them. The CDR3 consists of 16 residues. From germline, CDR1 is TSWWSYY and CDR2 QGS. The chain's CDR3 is CALGALPPPYTDKLIF. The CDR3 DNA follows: TGTGCTCTTGGGGCACTGCCCCCACCGTACACCGATAAACTCATCTTT.

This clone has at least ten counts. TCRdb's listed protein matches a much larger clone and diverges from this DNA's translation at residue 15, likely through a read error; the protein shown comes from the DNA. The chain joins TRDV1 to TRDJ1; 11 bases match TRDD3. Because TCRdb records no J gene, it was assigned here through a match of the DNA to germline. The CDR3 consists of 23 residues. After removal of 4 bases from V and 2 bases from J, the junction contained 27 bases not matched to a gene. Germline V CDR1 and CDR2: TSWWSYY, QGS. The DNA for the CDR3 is TGTGCTCTTGGGGGGGAAGTTCCTTTATGGTACTGGGGGATATGCAGTATGACCGATAAACTCATCTTT. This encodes CALGGEVPLWYWGICSMTDKLIF.

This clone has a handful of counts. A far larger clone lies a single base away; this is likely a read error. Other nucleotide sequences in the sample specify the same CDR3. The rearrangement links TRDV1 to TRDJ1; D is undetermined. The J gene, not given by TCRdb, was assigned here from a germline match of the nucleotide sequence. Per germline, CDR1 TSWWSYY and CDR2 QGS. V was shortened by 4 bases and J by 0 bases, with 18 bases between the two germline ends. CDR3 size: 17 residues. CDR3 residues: CALGVQPPASYTDKLIF. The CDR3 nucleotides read TGTGCTCTTGGGGTACAACCTCCCGCCTCGTACACCGATAAACTCATCTTT.